This TCR beta chain was captured by sequencing in a study of beta chain features in type 1 diabetes. Across the study: Patients did not differ from healthy donors in age, gender or cell yield.

Notes on this clone: What it recognizes is unknown.

The CDR3 totals 14 residues. Trimming pared 6 bases from V and 3 bases from J, leaving 15 bases between. Germline V gene data show CDR1 as MGHDK and CDR2 as SYGVNS. Sequencing targeted expressed TCRB transcripts, as all isolated RNA had been reverse transcribed. Here immunoSEQ multiplex PCR was the method, and the copy in TCRdb shows in-frame clones only, minus some. Counted here are about 300,000 clones, about 13% occurring once; the ten biggest clones make up roughly 0.015%. Sorting based on CD45RO/CCR7/CD25/CD127/CD95/CD27 separated CD4+ naive, central memory, regulatory and stem cell-like memory cells. Sorted populations were all over 95% pure. General study results and limits: In every one of the four CD4+ subsets, TCRB CDR3s were moderately but significantly shorter in Type 1 diabetes patients.

This sequence originates from a woman aged 18-30 years with type 1 diabetes. The chain couples TRBV25-1 to TRBJ2-7; a possible D gene is TRBD2 (6 bases). The sample consisted of naive CD4+ T cells from blood. Written as DNA, the CDR3 is TGTGCCAGCAGCGAAAGACCGGGGGACTACGAGCAGTACTTC. Its translation: CASSERPGDYEQYF.